This T cell receptor beta chain was recovered during a study of T cells after yellow fever vaccination. Study summary: SMART-Seq v4 Ultra Low Input prepared libraries from low-cell fractions.

Study-level findings and limits: FACS-sorted repertoires could contain abundant clonotypes contaminating from the bulk population. Clones from primary vaccination mostly reappeared after the booster (about 97% CD4, approximately 86% CD8).

With V trimmed by 3 bases and J by 4 bases, 9 bases remained unmatched. The CDR3 has 16 residues. Germline V gene sequence: CDR1 SGDLS, CDR2 YYNGEE. With respect to this clonotype: Antigen specificity is unknown.

MiXCR, run by TCRdb on the 5' RACE reads, gives a single entry per CDR3 protein. The sample contains approximately 120,000 distinct CDR3 sequences, 13% to 15% of which appear only once. Here the sequenced sample was CD8+ T cells sorted from PBMCs, taken 5 days after the yellow fever booster vaccination. This TCR derives from a man aged 18 to 29 who received the YFV17D yellow fever vaccine. The chain is built from TRBV9 and TRBJ2-3; 9 nucleotides match TRBD1. CDR3 bases: TGTGCCAGCAGCGCTATTGGGGGACAGGGCGCAGATACGCAGTATTTT. This gives the protein CASSAIGGQGADTQYF.